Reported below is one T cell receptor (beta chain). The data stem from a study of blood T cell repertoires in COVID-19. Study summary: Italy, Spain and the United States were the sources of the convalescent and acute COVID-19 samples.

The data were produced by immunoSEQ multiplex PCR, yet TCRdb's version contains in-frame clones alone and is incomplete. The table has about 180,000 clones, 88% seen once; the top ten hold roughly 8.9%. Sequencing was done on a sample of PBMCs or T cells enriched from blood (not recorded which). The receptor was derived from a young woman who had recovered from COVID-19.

This chain's CDR3 is CASSSRGSYEQYF. In DNA, the CDR3 is TGTGCCAGCAGTTCCCGGGGCTCCTACGAGCAGTACTTC. This sequence joins TRBV6-5 and TRBJ2-7, with D perhaps TRBD2 (5 bases). The ends were cut back, 4 bases at V and 0 bases at J, with 7 bases in the middle. Looked up from germline, CDR1 is MNHEY and CDR2 is SVGAGI. CDR3 size: 13 residues.